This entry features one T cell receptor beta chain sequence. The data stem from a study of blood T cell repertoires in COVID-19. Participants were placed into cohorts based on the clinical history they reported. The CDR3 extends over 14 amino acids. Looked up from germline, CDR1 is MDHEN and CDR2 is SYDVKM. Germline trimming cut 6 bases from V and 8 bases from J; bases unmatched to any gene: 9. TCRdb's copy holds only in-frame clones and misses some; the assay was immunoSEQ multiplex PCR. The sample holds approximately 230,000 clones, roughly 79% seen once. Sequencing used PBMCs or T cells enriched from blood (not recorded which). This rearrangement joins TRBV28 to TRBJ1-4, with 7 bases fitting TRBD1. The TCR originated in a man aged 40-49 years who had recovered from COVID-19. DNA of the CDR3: TGTGCCAGCAGCTTCGGACAGGAGAGGGAAAAACTGTTTTTT. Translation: CASSFGQEREKLFF. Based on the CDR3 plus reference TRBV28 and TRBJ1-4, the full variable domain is DVKVTQSSRYLVKRTGEKVFLECVQDMDHENMFWYRQDPGLGLRLIYFSYDVKMKEKGDIPEGYSVSREKKERFSLILESASTNQTSMYLCASSFGQEREKLFFGSGTQLSVL.